These 22 T cell receptor beta chains were all obtained from the same sample, sequenced in a study of blood T cell repertoires in COVID-19. Clones were sequenced by immunoSEQ multiplex PCR, and TCRdb holds only the in-frame ones, with some missing. This table has hundreds of thousands of clones, more than 80% appearing once. The sequenced material came from PBMCs or T cells enriched from blood (not recorded which). Receptors were obtained from a man aged 25 to 40 who had recovered from COVID-19.

This chain joins TRBV24-1 and TRBJ1-1; weak D call: TRBD1 (5 bases). Trimming took off 9 bases at V and 5 bases at J, with 15 bases between the two ends. Germline assignment: CDR1 KGHDR and CDR2 SFDVKD. This CDR3 comprises 13 residues. In nucleotides, the CDR3 is TGTGCCACCGCCGGTGGGGCGGAAACTGAAGCTTTCTTT. Its translation is CATAGGAETEAFF.

This clone was counted a single time. The genes are TRBV7-8 and TRBJ1-5; D is unclear. CDR3 length: 15 amino acids. V gave up 2 bases and J gave up 0 bases, with 8 bases separating them. The germline V gene has CDR1 SGHVS and CDR2 FQNEAQ. The CDR3 region is CASSLFLNSNQPQHF. CDR3 nucleotides: TGTGCCAGCAGCTTATTCTTAAATAGCAATCAGCCCCAGCATTTT.

This clone appeared a few times. This chain joins TRBV30 and TRBJ1-1, with no clear D. CDR1 GTSNPN and CDR2 SVGIG come from the germline V gene (reference sequence). This CDR3 region has 13 residues. The V and J ends lost 5 bases and 0 bases respectively, with 10 bases between them. The CDR3 sequence: CAWGDGVNTEAFF. The CDR3, as DNA: TGTGCCTGGGGCGACGGGGTGAACACTGAAGCTTTCTTT.

The chain combines TRBV5-1 with TRBJ1-1; weak D call: TRBD1 (6 bases). V lost 0 bases, J lost 0 bases, and 18 bases lay in between. Per germline, CDR1 SGHRS and CDR2 YFSETQ. There are 18 residues in the CDR3. CDR3 in DNA: TGCGCCAGCAGCTTGGGGGTGGGTACAGGGACCCTGAACACTGAAGCTTTCTTT. The encoded protein is CASSLGVGTGTLNTEAFF.

This chain links TRBV5-1 with TRBJ2-7; 10 bases match TRBD2. The junction had 7 bases not matched to a gene; V was cut back by 0 bases and J by 4 bases. Germline CDR1 is SGHRS and CDR2 is YFSETQ. CDR3 length: 16 residues. CDR3 loop: CASSLAPGTSAYEQYF. The CDR3 DNA reads TGCGCCAGCAGCTTGGCCCCAGGGACTAGCGCGTACGAGCAGTACTTC.

This clone was picked up one time. The chain recombines TRBV18 with TRBJ2-3, with 7 bases fitting TRBD2. CDR1 and CDR2 from the germline V gene are KGHSH and LQKENI. The trim removed 3 bases at V and 2 bases at J, leaving 8 bases unmatched. This CDR3 spans 16 amino acids. The CDR3 reads CASSPLASGFTDTQYF. Written as DNA, the CDR3 is TGTGCCAGCTCACCGTTAGCTAGCGGATTCACAGATACGCAGTATTTT.

The chain couples TRBV3-1 (or the pseudogene TRBV3-2) to TRBJ2-2; D could derive from TRBD1 or TRBD2 (5 bases each). Germline values: CDR1 LGHDT, CDR2 YNNKEL (reference sequence). This CDR3 has 12 residues. Between the trimmed V and J ends, which lost 7 bases and 6 bases, there was a span of 9 bases. CDR3 in amino acids: CASIQGAGELFF. CDR3 nucleotides: TGTGCCAGCATCCAGGGAGCCGGGGAGCTGTTTTTT.

This sequence joins TRBV19 and TRBJ1-6; D call uncertain. V dropped 4 bases and J dropped 13 bases, with 8 bases sitting between them. There are 11 residues in the CDR3. In germline, CDR1 is LNHDA, CDR2 SQIVND (reference sequence). This CDR3 reads CASSTVPPLHF. The DNA for the CDR3 is TGTGCCAGTAGTACGGTCCCTCCCCTCCACTTT.

This clone was counted between two and nine times. The chain joins TRBV7-2 to TRBJ1-2; 10 nucleotides align to TRBD1. V lost 4 bases and J lost 8; bases outside the gene matches: 10. This CDR3 comprises 15 residues. Per germline, CDR1 SGHTA and CDR2 FQGNSA. CDR3 sequence (DNA): TGTGCCAGCAGCTATCGACAGGGGGCGAGGGAAGGCTACACCTTC. Translating it yields CASSYRQGAREGYTF.

CDR3 sequence: CASSYGLSNVLTF. The CDR3 DNA reads as TGCGCCAGCAGCTATGGGCTTAGCAACGTCCTGACTTTC. This chain connects TRBV4-1 to TRBJ2-6, with D uncertain. CDR1 MGHRA and CDR2 YSYEKL come from the germline V gene. Deletions cut 5 bases from V and 9 bases from J, with 11 bases between. There are 13 residues in the CDR3.

The V gene is TRBV4-2, the J gene TRBJ1-2; D gene unclear. Germline CDR1 and CDR2: LGHNA and YNFKEQ. The CDR3 has 16 residues. V was trimmed by 0 bases and J by 4 bases, leaving 15 bases between them. The CDR3, as DNA: TGTGCCAGCAGCCAAGATTTAGCACCTTCGGGCTATGGCTACACCTTC. Protein product: CASSQDLAPSGYGYTF.

Details on this clone: An end of the junction differs from the germline gene, which may be a read error. The CDR3: CASSQAPGTYGYTF. The CDR3 nucleotides read TGTGCCAGCAGTCAAGCCCCGGGAACCTATGGCTACACCTTC. The chain uses TRBV6-1 and TRBJ1-2, with D hard to call. Germline values: CDR1 MNHNS, CDR2 SASEGT. This CDR3 spans 14 amino acids.

In its sample, this clone was seen a few times. The sample contains more than one DNA sequence encoding this CDR3. The chain joins TRBV18 to TRBJ2-7; 9 positions match TRBD1. The ends lost 0 bases at V and 1 base at J; junction bases unmatched: 1. CDR3 length equals 15 residues. Germline CDR1 reads KGHSH; CDR2 reads LQKENI. Here the CDR3 DNA reads TGTGCCAGCTCACCACCGGGACAGGGATCCTACGAGCAGTACTTC. Encoded protein: CASSPPGQGSYEQYF.

The chain carries TRBV11-2 and TRBJ2-7; 9 bases fit TRBD2. This CDR3 spans 14 amino acids. From germline, CDR1 is SGHAT and CDR2 FQNNGV. V shed 3 bases and J 5 bases; nucleotides not matched to a gene: 5. As DNA, the CDR3 is TGTGCCAGCAGCTTGGGCGGGAGGGAGAACGAGCAGTACTTC. Translated: CASSLGGRENEQYF.

The V gene is TRBV10-3, the J gene TRBJ2-7; D remains ambiguous. The CDR3 length is 13 residues. V was pared by 5 bases and J by 5 bases, with 13 bases between. Germline loops: CDR1 ENHRY, CDR2 SYGVKD. CDR3 sequence reads: CAISFQTLDEQYF. For the CDR3, the DNA is TGTGCCATCAGTTTTCAGACACTGGACGAGCAGTACTTC.

The CDR3 loop is CASSLAGRDLEQYF. DNA of the CDR3: TGTGCCAGCAGCTTAGCGGGAAGGGACTTGGAGCAGTACTTC. J is TRBJ2-7 and V is TRBV7-8; D is perhaps TRBD2 (6 bases). V was shortened by 0 bases and J by 7 bases, with 13 bases between the two germline ends. Germline V CDR1 and CDR2: SGHVS, FQNEAQ. The CDR3 has 14 residues.

The chain joins TRBV6-1 to TRBJ2-1; TRBD2 matches 12 bases. Germline CDR1 and CDR2: MNHNS and SASEGT. V was clipped by 4 bases and J by 7 bases; unmatched bases: 8. The CDR3 length is 16 residues. DNA for the CDR3: TGTGCCAGCAGTGCGCTAGCGGGAGGGCGATCGAATGAGCAGTTCTTC. Protein product: CASSALAGGRSNEQFF.

This sequence joins TRBV10-3 and TRBJ2-5, with a tentative D call TRBD1 (5 bases). Trimming stripped 2 bases from V and 6 bases from J, with 13 bases between. Germline V gene lookup returns CDR1 ENHRY and CDR2 SYGVKD. This CDR3 is 14 amino acids long. The CDR3 here is CAISEPTGPQTQYF. CDR3 nucleotide sequence: TGTGCCATCAGTGAGCCTACAGGACCTCAGACCCAGTACTTC.

The genes are TRBV7-9 and TRBJ2-7; no clear D gene. The germline V gene encodes CDR1 SEHNR and CDR2 FQNEAQ (reference sequence). The V end lost 5 bases, the J end lost 4 bases, and 15 bases lay between the germline ends. The CDR3 covers 14 residues. CDR3 coding DNA: TGTGCCAGCAGCCCGCGTCAGGTTTCATACGAGCAGTACTTC. Translated, it gives CASSPRQVSYEQYF. The full variable domain, with the rest looked up from reference TRBV7-9 and TRBJ2-7, is DTGVSQNPRHKITKRGQNVTFRCDPISEHNRLYWYRQTLGQGPEFLTYFQNEAQLEKSRLLSDRFSAERPKGSFSTLEIQRTEQGDSAMYLCASSPRQVSYEQYFGPGTRLTVT.

V usage is TRBV18 and J usage is TRBJ1-4, with unresolved D. The CDR3 totals 14 residues. V lost 3 bases and J lost 8, with 13 bases in between. Per germline, CDR1 KGHSH and CDR2 LQKENI. CDR3: CASSPGSPLEKLFF. The CDR3 bases are TGTGCCAGCTCACCGGGCAGCCCCTTGGAAAAACTGTTTTTT.

The chain employs TRBV7-8 and TRBJ1-5; 11 bases fit TRBD1. Germline CDR1 and CDR2: SGHVS and FQNEAQ. V lost 5 bases to trimming and J lost 2 bases; unmatched junction nucleotides: 5. The length of the CDR3 is 16 residues. The DNA of the CDR3 is TGTGCCAGCAGCATAGGGACAGGGGGGGGCAATCAGCCCCAGCATTTT. The encoded protein is CASSIGTGGGNQPQHF.

V and J are TRBV7-6 and TRBJ2-1; TRBD2 agrees at 8 bases. This CDR3 has 15 residues. Trimming at V came to 5 bases and at J to 4 bases, leaving 7 bases not matched to a gene. The germline gives CDR1 SGHVS, CDR2 FNYEAQ. CDR3 sequence: CASSPPSGSYNEQFF. CDR3 DNA sequence: TGTGCCAGCAGCCCCCCCAGCGGGAGTTACAATGAGCAGTTCTTC.